This T cell receptor (beta chain) was profiled in a study of blood T cell repertoires in COVID-19 (dated by TCRdb to about 2020). For the wider study: Collaborator samples came from the United States, Italy and Spain and covered acute and convalescent phases of COVID-19. Samples were obtained from the ongoing ImmuneRACE study (first 160 participants) and from about 1,300 subjects provided by 6 global collaborators. The prospective study material was composed of cDNA or gDNA derived from T cells, B-cell-depleted T cells, or PBMCs. Where HLA class I and class II types were available, the types were taken from metadata supplied by the sample provider, not from assay-based typing. A freely available public database, intended as a resource for researchers studying the immune response to SARS-CoV-2, is where the repertoires were released. A de-identified subject ID, COVID-19 status, age in years and sex were almost always included in the sample metadata. Subjects who had been exposed to COVID-19, were actively infected with it, or had recovered from it provided the deeply sampled blood TCRbeta repertoires that made up the dataset.

Note on this clone: Its binding antigen is unknown. Base-call qualities are not available, and no considerably larger clone is one nucleotide away.

Each collaborating institution followed its own protocols to collect whole blood in K2EDTA tubes. For TCRbeta analysis, collaborators shipped samples in one of three forms: frozen whole blood, isolated PBMCs, or DNA extracted from either of those sample types. TCRbeta CDR3 regions were amplified from genomic DNA using the immunoSEQ Assay, a bias-controlled multiplex PCR. The paper's processing steps were these. Nucleated cell counts per sample were estimated from amplification of reference gene primers within the assay. To quantify the absolute abundance of each unique TCRbeta CDR3 rearrangement, sequence reads were collapsed and filtered. Productive Simpson clonality was computed per sample as the square root of Simpson's diversity index over productive rearrangements. Imported from immuneACCESS, the table was reduced by TCRdb to in-frame sequences with V and J called. These copies leave out some clones; in studies compared against another copy, an unresolved V gene accounts for under half, and the cause of the remainder is not known. The D gene and trimming were derived from the DNA, and the V and J assignments and clone size from that table. This sample gives 70,000 to 75,000 clones in total; over 75% of them show up just once. 4% to 5.5% of the sample rests with the top ten.

The germline V gene provides CDR1 SGHRS and CDR2 YFSETQ. The CDR3 spans 15 residues, from the cysteine through the phenylalanine. Just CDR3 DNA is preserved here, 45 bases in frame from base 1. Relative to germline, V is 2 bases shorter and J is 0 bases shorter, with 8 bases between their ends. Study-wide conclusions, independent of this receptor: The quantity of clinical and demographic metadata differed by source and by participant and was supplied without curation.

The chain links TRBV5-1 with TRBJ1-4; confidence is insufficient to name the D gene. Sample: peripheral blood. The TCR was taken from a human donor in a cohort sampled during active COVID-19. The sequence in DNA is TGCGCCAGCAGCTTACACACAACAACTAATGAAAAACTGTTTTTT. Its amino acids are CASSLHTTTNEKLFF.